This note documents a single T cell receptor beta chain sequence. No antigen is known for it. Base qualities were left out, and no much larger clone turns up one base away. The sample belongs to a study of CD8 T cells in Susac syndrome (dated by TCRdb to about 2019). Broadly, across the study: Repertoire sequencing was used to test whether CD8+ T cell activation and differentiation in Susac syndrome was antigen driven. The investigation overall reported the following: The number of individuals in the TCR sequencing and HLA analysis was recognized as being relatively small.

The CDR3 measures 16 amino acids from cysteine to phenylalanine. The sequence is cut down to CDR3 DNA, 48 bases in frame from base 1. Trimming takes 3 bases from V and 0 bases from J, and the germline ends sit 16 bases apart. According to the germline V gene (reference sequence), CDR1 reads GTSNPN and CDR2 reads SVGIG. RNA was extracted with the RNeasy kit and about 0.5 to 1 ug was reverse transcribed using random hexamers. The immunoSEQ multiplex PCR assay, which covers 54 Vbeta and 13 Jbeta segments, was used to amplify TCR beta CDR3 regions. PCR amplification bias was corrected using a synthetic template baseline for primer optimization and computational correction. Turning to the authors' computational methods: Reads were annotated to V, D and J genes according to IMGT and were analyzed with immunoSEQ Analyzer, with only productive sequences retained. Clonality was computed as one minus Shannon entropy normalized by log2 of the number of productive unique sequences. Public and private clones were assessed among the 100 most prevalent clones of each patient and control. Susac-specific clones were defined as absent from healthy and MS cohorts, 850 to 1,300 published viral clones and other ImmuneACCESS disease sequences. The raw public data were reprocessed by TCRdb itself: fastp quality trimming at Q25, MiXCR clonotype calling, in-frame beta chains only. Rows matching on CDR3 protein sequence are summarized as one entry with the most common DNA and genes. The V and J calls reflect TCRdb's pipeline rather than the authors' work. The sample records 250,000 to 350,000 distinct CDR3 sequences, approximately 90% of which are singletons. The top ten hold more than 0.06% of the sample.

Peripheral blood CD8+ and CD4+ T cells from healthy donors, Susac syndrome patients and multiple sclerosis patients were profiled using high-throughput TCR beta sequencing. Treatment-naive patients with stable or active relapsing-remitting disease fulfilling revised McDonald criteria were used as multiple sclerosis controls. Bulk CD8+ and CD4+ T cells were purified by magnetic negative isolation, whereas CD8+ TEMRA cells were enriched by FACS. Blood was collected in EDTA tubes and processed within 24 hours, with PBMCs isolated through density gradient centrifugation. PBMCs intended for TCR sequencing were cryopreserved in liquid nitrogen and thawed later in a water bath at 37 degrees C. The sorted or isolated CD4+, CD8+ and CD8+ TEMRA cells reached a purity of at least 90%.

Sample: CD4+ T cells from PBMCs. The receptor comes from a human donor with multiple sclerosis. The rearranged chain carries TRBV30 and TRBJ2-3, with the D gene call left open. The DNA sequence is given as TGTGCCTGGAGAATCGTCACCGAGGCTAGCACAGATACGCAGTATTTT. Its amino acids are CAWRIVTEASTDTQYF.